The T cell receptor beta chain described here comes from a study of T-cell reconstitution after alpha-beta-depleted transplantation in children. A TCRbeta library incorporating unique molecular identifiers was prepared. TCRdb re-called the PCR reads through MiXCR, storing one row per CDR3 protein. The profile shows 200,000 to 250,000 distinct CDR3 sequences, approximately 12% of them singletons. This clonotype was seen many times. Trimming left V 2 bases short and J 1 base short, with 13 bases between. The CDR3 totals 16 residues. CDR1 is MNHEY, CDR2 SVGAGI, per germline. The V and J genes are TRBV6-5 and TRBJ2-3, with TRBD2 as a possible D gene (5 bases). The source was PBMCs from the stem cell graft donor, collected from the stem cell graft. This receptor was identified in a human donor who donated a stem cell graft to a child with acute lymphoblastic leukemia. The CDR3 protein is CASSYLPSPGTDTQYF. In nucleotides, the CDR3 is TGTGCCAGCAGTTACCTCCCTAGCCCGGGCACAGATACGCAGTATTTT.